The present T cell receptor beta chain was sequenced within a study of blood T cell repertoires in COVID-19. Study overall: Acute and convalescent COVID-19 specimens originated in the United States, Italy and Spain. T cells, B-cell-depleted T cells, or PBMCs supplied cDNA or gDNA.

Under the authors' procedure: Reference gene primer amplification in the assay estimated nucleated cell counts. TCRdb's table, derived via immunoSEQ multiplex PCR, lists solely in-frame clones and lacks some. The D gene and trimming were derived from the DNA, and the V and J assignments and clone size from that table. There are 120,000 or so clones in the sample; 70% to 80% occur only once, and 5.5% to 7% lies in the top ten. The source of this sequence is a man aged 65-85 years with acute or convalescent COVID-19. The sequenced sample was peripheral blood.

The CDR3 spells CASSVGGFTDTQYF. In DNA form, the CDR3 reads TGTGCCAGCAGCGTAGGGGGCTTCACAGATACGCAGTATTTT. The chain employs TRBV9 and TRBJ2-3, with a weak D call TRBD1 (5 bases). The V and J ends lost 0 bases and 2 bases respectively, with 7 bases between them. Germline CDR1 SGDLS, CDR2 YYNGEE. The CDR3 spans 14 residues.